Below, one TCR beta chain is given with its context. As yet, its antigen is unknown. With 4 bases clipped from V and 2 bases from J, the junction kept 7 bases outside the gene matches. Germline assignment: CDR1 LGHNA and CDR2 YSLEER. The CDR3 spans 16 residues. These data come from a study of T cell repertoires in cytomegalovirus infection. TCRdb reprocessed the reads via MiXCR and lists one record per CDR3 protein. Of 150,000 to 200,000 distinct CDR3 sequences in the sample, approximately 17% are singletons; the top ten hold under 20%. Study observations and caveats: Within the response measured ex vivo, HLA-C-restricted CMV-specific TCR beta clonotypes were dominant.

Sequencing was performed on CD8+ T cells from PBMCs. The clonotype originates from a human donor in good health (CMV status not recorded). Some clones in this sample may be carry-over from other donors' samples. The rearrangement joins TRBV4-3 to TRBJ2-7; TRBD2 matches at 11 bases. Here the CDR3 reads CASSRETSGKPYEQYF. The CDR3 bases are TGCGCCAGCAGCCGGGAGACTAGCGGGAAGCCCTACGAGCAGTACTTC.